These 6 T cell receptor beta chains were sequenced from one sample in a study of vaccination and CD4 T cells after COVID-19. No cognate antigen is known for these TCRs. Oncomine TCR Beta short-read sequencing was applied to DNA from cultured CD4+ T cells. TCRdb re-called the PCR reads with MiXCR, one entry per CDR3 protein. This table has tens of thousands of distinct CDR3 sequences, 43% appearing once. Indicated treatment: roughly 10-day PBMC culture with coronavirus spike peptide pools or control peptides (ViraFEST assay). Sequences were derived from CD4+ T cells from blood, cultured in vitro, sampled after SARS-CoV-2 vaccination. The receptors originated from a human donor who had recovered from COVID-19.

The rearrangement links TRBV11-3 to TRBJ1-2; weak D call: TRBD1 (5 bases). This CDR3 spans 14 amino acids. Germline CDR1 and CDR2: SGHNT and YENEEA. Trimming removed 6 bases at V and 2 bases at J, with 13 bases between. The CDR3 nucleotides read TGTGCCAGCAGGGCGGCAGGGACCAACTATGGCTACACCTTC. This sequence encodes CASRAAGTNYGYTF. Supplemented by reference TRBV11-3 and TRBJ1-2, the full variable domain reads EAGVVQSPRYKIIEKKQPVAFWCNPISGHNTLYWYLQNLGQGPELLIRYENEEAVDDSQLPKDRFSAERLKGVDSTLKIQPAELGDSAVYLCASRAAGTNYGYTFGSGTRLTVV.

This clonotype was counted a few times. V and J are TRBV28 and TRBJ2-7; TRBD2 is a possible D gene (6 bases). Trimming stripped 5 bases from V and 2 bases from J, with 16 bases between. The CDR3 contains 15 residues. Germline CDR1 and CDR2: MDHEN and SYDVKM. CDR3 bases: TGTGCCAGCAGTCCCGGGGTAGCGGCCACCTACGAGCAGTACTTC. This gives the protein CASSPGVAATYEQYF.

The chain combines TRBV7-9 with TRBJ2-3; D is ambiguous. Germline V gives CDR1 SEHNR, CDR2 FQNEAQ (reference sequence). The CDR3 totals 11 residues. Trimming removed 4 bases at V and 5 bases at J, with 4 bases between. The CDR3 bases are TGTGCCAGCAGCTCACTAGATACGCAGTATTTT. Its protein is CASSSLDTQYF.

This clonotype was found once. The rearrangement links TRBV14 to TRBJ2-7, with D tentatively TRBD2 (6 bases). V was clipped by 5 bases and J by 9 bases, with 14 bases between them. This CDR3 contains 12 residues. Germline lookup yields CDR1 SGHDN and CDR2 FVKESK. The CDR3 spells CASSLSGVRQYF. In nucleotides, the CDR3 is TGTGCCAGCAGCTTATCGGGGGTGCGGCAGTACTTC.

This chain joins TRBV7-2 and TRBJ1-2; D perhaps matches TRBD1 (5 bases). The CDR3 totals 14 residues. V gave up 5 bases and J gave up 1 base, with 11 bases separating them. Germline V gene data show CDR1 as SGHTA and CDR2 as FQGNSA. CDR3: CASSLGHLNYGYTF. The CDR3 nucleotides are TGTGCCAGCAGCCTAGGACACCTTAACTATGGCTACACCTTC.

The table lists this clonotype with a few counts. This sequence joins TRBV28 and TRBJ1-1, with 7 nucleotides matching TRBD1. CDR3 length: 15 amino acids. Germline lookup yields CDR1 MDHEN and CDR2 SYDVKM. V was clipped by 4 bases and J by 1 base; unmatched bases: 6. CDR3 sequence: CASSSPRGRNTEAFF. CDR3 coding DNA: TGTGCCAGCAGTTCCCCCAGGGGGAGGAACACTGAAGCTTTCTTT. Supplemented by reference TRBV28 and TRBJ1-1, the full variable domain reads DVKVTQSSRYLVKRTGEKVFLECVQDMDHENMFWYRQDPGLGLRLIYFSYDVKMKEKGDIPEGYSVSREKKERFSLILESASTNQTSMYLCASSSPRGRNTEAFFGQGTRLTVV.